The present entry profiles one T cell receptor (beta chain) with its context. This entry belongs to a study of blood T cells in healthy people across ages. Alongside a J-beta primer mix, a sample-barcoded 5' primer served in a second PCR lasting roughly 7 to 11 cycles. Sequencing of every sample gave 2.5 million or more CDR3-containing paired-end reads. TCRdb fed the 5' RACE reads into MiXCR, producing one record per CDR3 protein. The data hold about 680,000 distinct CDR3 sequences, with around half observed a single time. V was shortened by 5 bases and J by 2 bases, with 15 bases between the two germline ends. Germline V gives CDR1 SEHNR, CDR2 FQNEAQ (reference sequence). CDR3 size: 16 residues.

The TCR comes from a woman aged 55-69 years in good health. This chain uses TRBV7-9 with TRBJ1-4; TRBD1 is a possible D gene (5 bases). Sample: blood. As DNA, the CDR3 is TGTGCCAGCAGCGAGCGGGACGGTGCGACTAATGAAAAACTGTTTTTT. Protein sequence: CASSERDGATNEKLFF.